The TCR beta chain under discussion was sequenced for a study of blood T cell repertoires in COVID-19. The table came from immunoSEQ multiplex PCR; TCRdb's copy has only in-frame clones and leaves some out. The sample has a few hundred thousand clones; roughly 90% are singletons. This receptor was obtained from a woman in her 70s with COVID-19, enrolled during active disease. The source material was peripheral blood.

The CDR3 nucleotides read TGTGCCAGCAGCCCCTACAGACTAGCGGGGGGCGAAAGACGTTCCTACGAGCAGTACTTC. Its translation is CASSPYRLAGGERRSYEQYF. The V call is TRBV7-8, the J call TRBJ2-7; 13 bases map to TRBD2. The CDR3 runs to 20 residues. Per the germline V gene, CDR1 is SGHVS and CDR2 is FQNEAQ. The J segment lost 1 base and the V segment lost 5 bases, leaving 17 bases of the junction unmatched.